The present T cell receptor beta chain was sequenced within a study of blood T cell repertoires in COVID-19. Study details: The United States, Italy and Spain provided the acute and convalescent COVID-19 samples. Sample material is recorded as cDNA or gDNA derived from T cells, B-cell-depleted T cells, or PBMCs.

The length of the CDR3 is 14 residues. Deletions cut 2 bases from V and 3 bases from J, with 9 bases between. Germline V lookup: CDR1 KGHDR, CDR2 SFDVKD. Methods used by the authors: How many nucleated cells were present was estimated from reference gene primer amplification. Measured with immunoSEQ multiplex PCR; TCRdb has only the in-frame clones, and not every one. Clonal size and the V and J genes are those of that table, whereas D and trimming came from the DNA. The sample has 74,000 or so clones; 80% to 90% are singletons. The chain links TRBV24-1 to TRBJ1-2; D not certain. Sequenced sample: peripheral blood. The clonotype comes from a middle-aged man with acute or convalescent COVID-19. CDR3 protein: CATSDSREDYGYTF. The CDR3 DNA reads TGTGCCACCAGTGATTCTCGGGAAGACTATGGCTACACCTTC.